The source of this TCR beta chain is a study of OX40 agonist ivuxolimab in advanced cancers. Across the whole study: The patients received agonistic anti-OX40 (CD134) antibody ivuxolimab. Patients in dose escalation had liver, melanoma, kidney or head and neck cancers. Participants, 75% to 85% male, averaged about 56 years of age, ranging from roughly 20 to 80.

Some clones are missing from TCRdb's copy, which holds only in-frame ones; the method was immunoSEQ multiplex PCR. This sample has about 78,000 clones, with 85% to 95% found just once. Study-wide points: Low clonal expansion, among the lowest seen, marked partial responders at 0.1-3.0 mg/kg.

The CDR3 spans 14 residues. V dropped 11 bases and J dropped 0 bases, with 14 bases sitting between them. The germline CDR1 and CDR2 sequences are MDHEN and SYDVKM. Remarks on this clone: Its antigen is unknown.

The rearrangement joins TRBV28 to TRBJ2-1; weak D call: TRBD2 (5 bases). Sequences were derived from CD4+ or CD8+ T cells sorted from blood, sampled in a trial of the OX40 agonist ivuxolimab. The sequence was obtained from an adult with an advanced solid tumor such as melanoma, head and neck, liver or kidney cancer. The CDR3 here is CACSPGSSYNEQFF. The CDR3 DNA reads TGTGCCTGTAGCCCTGGGAGCTCCTACAATGAGCAGTTCTTC.